This T cell receptor (beta chain) was identified during a study of CD8+ T cells in alopecia areata. The CDR3 sequence is 14 residues long. The germline V and J ends were trimmed by 7 bases and 3 bases, with 19 bases remaining between them. Germline CDR1 is SQVTM and CDR2 is ANQGSEA. Once RNA had been extracted, it was reverse transcribed into cDNA to act as the sequencing template. This table comes from immunoSEQ multiplex PCR, and its TCRdb copy is limited to in-frame clones, with some not included. The sample yields about 87,000 clones, about 70% seen once. Treatment indicated: oral pan-JAK inhibitor, 5-10 mg twice daily.

The V call is TRBV29-1, the J call TRBJ2-7, with TRBD1 as a possible D gene (8 bases). This clonotype was obtained from a human donor with alopecia areata. The sample consisted of CD8+ T cells sorted from blood, taken between weeks 43 and 45, from a patient treated with tofacitinib. CDR3 in DNA: TGCAGCGCACAGGGGGGGGAGGCTAACTACGAGCAGTACTTC. Translation gives CSAQGGEANYEQYF.